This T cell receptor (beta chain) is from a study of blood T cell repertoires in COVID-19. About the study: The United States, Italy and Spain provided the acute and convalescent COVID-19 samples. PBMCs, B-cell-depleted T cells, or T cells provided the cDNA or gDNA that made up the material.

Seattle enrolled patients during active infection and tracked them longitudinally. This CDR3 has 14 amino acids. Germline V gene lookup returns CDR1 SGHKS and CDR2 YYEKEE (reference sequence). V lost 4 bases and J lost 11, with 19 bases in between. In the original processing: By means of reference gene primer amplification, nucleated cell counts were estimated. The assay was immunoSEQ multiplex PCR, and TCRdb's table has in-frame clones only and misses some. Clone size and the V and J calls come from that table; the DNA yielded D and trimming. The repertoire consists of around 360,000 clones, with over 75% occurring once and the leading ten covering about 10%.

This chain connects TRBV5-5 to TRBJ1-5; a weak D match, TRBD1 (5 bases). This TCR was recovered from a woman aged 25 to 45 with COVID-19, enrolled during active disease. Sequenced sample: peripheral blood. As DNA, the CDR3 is TGTGCCAGCAGCGGAGGGACGGATTCTCTAACCCAGCATTTT. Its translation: CASSGGTDSLTQHF.